Each of the 20 T cell receptor beta chains below was sequenced from the same sample in a study of blood T cell repertoires in COVID-19. The assay was immunoSEQ multiplex PCR, and TCRdb's table has in-frame clones only and misses some. The data contain 200,000 to 300,000 clones, about four fifths of them singletons. The sample taken for sequencing was peripheral blood. The receptors here all came from a woman of 80 years or more with acute or convalescent COVID-19.

As for this clone: Other DNA sequences of this sample code for an identical CDR3. The V call is TRBV7-2, the J call TRBJ2-5; tentative D call: TRBD1 (6 bases). The CDR3 runs to 14 residues. Trimming stripped 0 bases from V and 2 bases from J, with 7 bases between. Per the germline V gene, CDR1 is SGHTA and CDR2 is FQGNSA. The DNA for the CDR3 is TGTGCCAGCAGCTTAGCGGGGGCTCAAGAGACCCAGTACTTC. Its translation: CASSLAGAQETQYF.

In nucleotides, the CDR3 is TGTGCCAGCAGCCAAGGCAGGCCCTATGGCTACACCTTC. Translating it yields CASSQGRPYGYTF. V usage is TRBV3-1 (or the pseudogene TRBV3-2) and J usage is TRBJ1-2, with D uncertain. The CDR3 length is 13 residues. The V end lost 1 base, the J end lost 4 bases, and 7 bases lay between the germline ends. CDR1 is LGHDT and CDR2 is YNNKEL in the germline V gene (reference sequence).

With regard to this clone: The sample holds other DNA sequences that translate to the same CDR3. The chain links TRBV7-2 to TRBJ2-5; 10 positions agree with TRBD1. Trimming took 5 bases from V and 2 from J; bases not matched to a gene: 2. Germline CDR1 reads SGHTA; CDR2 reads FQGNSA. The length of the CDR3 is 14 residues. The CDR3 loop is CASSRDRGQETQYF. CDR3 nucleotide sequence: TGTGCCAGCAGCCGGGACAGGGGTCAAGAGACCCAGTACTTC. Full variable domain (remainder filled in from reference TRBV7-2 and TRBJ2-5): GAGVSQSPSNKVTEKGKDVELRCDPISGHTALYWYRQSLGQGLEFLIYFQGNSAPDKSGLPSDRFSAERTGGSVSTLTIQRTQQEDSAVYLCASSRDRGQETQYFGPGTRLLVL.

There are a few counts of this clone. The V gene is TRBV19, the J gene TRBJ1-1; TRBD1 might be the D (6 bases). Germline V gene sequence: CDR1 LNHDA, CDR2 SQIVND (reference sequence). Deletions cut 3 bases from V and 3 bases from J, with 20 bases between. CDR3 length equals 17 residues. For the CDR3, the DNA is TGTGCCAGTAGTATTCCACAGGGCCGGGGTGCGTACACTGAAGCTTTCTTT. Its protein product is CASSIPQGRGAYTEAFF.

The V call is TRBV5-1, the J call TRBJ2-3; 8 bases agree with TRBD2. Germline values: CDR1 SGHRS, CDR2 YFSETQ. The CDR3 has 14 amino acids. V was clipped by 2 bases and J by 8 bases; unmatched bases: 7. CDR3: CASSLSGGQGTQYF. The CDR3 bases are TGCGCCAGCAGCTTATCGGGGGGGCAAGGTACGCAGTATTTT.

The chain combines TRBV6-5 with TRBJ2-7; 7 bases match TRBD2. V trimming: 5 bases; J trimming: 2 bases; junction bases outside the gene matches: 3. Germline assignment: CDR1 MNHEY and CDR2 SVGAGI. The CDR3 covers 13 residues. The CDR3 DNA sequence: TGTGCCAGCAGTACGGGGGGAGCCTACGAGCAGTACTTC. Its protein is CASSTGGAYEQYF.

The gene calls are TRBV28 and TRBJ1-6; D is uncertain. Between the trimmed V and J ends, which lost 6 bases and 9 bases, there was a span of 18 bases. Germline V gene sequence: CDR1 MDHEN, CDR2 SYDVKM. This CDR3 has 15 amino acids. This CDR3 is CASRDRSGEGSPLHF. The DNA of the CDR3 is TGTGCCAGCAGGGATAGGAGCGGAGAGGGTTCACCCCTCCACTTT. The full variable domain, rest sourced from reference TRBV28 and TRBJ1-6, is DVKVTQSSRYLVKRTGEKVFLECVQDMDHENMFWYRQDPGLGLRLIYFSYDVKMKEKGDIPEGYSVSREKKERFSLILESASTNQTSMYLCASRDRSGEGSPLHFGNGTRLTVT.

The chain has TRBV19 and TRBJ1-5, with TRBD1 matching over 7 bases. The V segment lost 3 bases and the J segment 6 bases; nucleotides outside the gene matches: 8. This CDR3 contains 15 residues. CDR1 and CDR2 (germline): LNHDA, SQIVND (reference sequence). For the CDR3, the DNA is TGTGCCAGTAGTATTACCCCGACAGGGATTCAGCCCCAGCATTTT. Translating gives CASSITPTGIQPQHF.

V gene TRBV5-4 combines with J gene TRBJ2-7; TRBD1 agrees at 10 bases. The CDR3 spans 15 residues. Germline values: CDR1 SGHNT, CDR2 YYREEE (reference sequence). V gave up 2 bases and J gave up 2 bases; unmatched junction bases: 4. The CDR3 DNA reads TGTGCCAGCAGCTTACGACAGGGGGCGGCCTACGAGCAGTACTTC. Its translation is CASSLRQGAAYEQYF.

The chain couples TRBV11-2 to TRBJ1-5; 9 nucleotides agree with TRBD1. Germline V gene data show CDR1 as SGHAT and CDR2 as FQNNGV. The V segment lost 5 bases and the J segment 7 bases; nucleotides outside the gene matches: 3. The CDR3 is 13 residues long. CDR3 sequence (DNA): TGTGCCAGCAGCCCGGACAGGGGCCAGCCCCAGCATTTT. Amino acids: CASSPDRGQPQHF.

This clone occurred a few times. The chain is built from TRBV18 and TRBJ1-1; TRBD1 matches at 10 bases. Germline V gene data show CDR1 as KGHSH and CDR2 as LQKENI. The ends lost 5 bases at V and 5 bases at J; junction bases unmatched: 11. The CDR3 is 16 amino acids. CDR3 region: CASSSLGQGGRTEAFF. The CDR3 region has the DNA TGTGCCAGCTCAAGCCTCGGACAGGGGGGACGAACTGAAGCTTTCTTT.

The V and J genes are TRBV7-8 and TRBJ1-6, with D uncertain. Trimming left V 1 base short and J 1 base short, with 5 bases between. Germline V gene sequence: CDR1 SGHVS, CDR2 FQNEAQ. CDR3 size: 15 residues. The CDR3 reads CASSLGGSYNSPLHF. The CDR3 DNA reads TGTGCCAGCAGCTTAGGCGGGTCCTATAATTCACCCCTCCACTTT.

The chain uses TRBV19 and TRBJ1-2, with 9 bases lining up with TRBD1. Trimming at V came to 3 bases and at J to 5 bases, leaving 7 bases not matched to a gene. Germline V lookup: CDR1 LNHDA, CDR2 SQIVND (reference sequence). The CDR3 loop spans 15 amino acids. This CDR3 is CASSIGTGGWYGYTF. The CDR3 region has the DNA TGTGCCAGTAGTATCGGTACAGGGGGCTGGTATGGCTACACCTTC.

The rearrangement links TRBV28 to TRBJ1-5; no clear D. The CDR3 is made up of 15 amino acids. Germline loops: CDR1 MDHEN, CDR2 SYDVKM. With 3 bases removed from V and 1 base from J, the gap between germline ends came to 10 bases. The CDR3 sequence is CASSFEDASNQPQHF. In DNA form, the CDR3 reads TGTGCCAGCAGTTTTGAGGATGCGAGCAATCAGCCCCAGCATTTT.

This clone was detected once. This chain joins TRBV28 and TRBJ2-4; D is possibly TRBD1 (5 bases). V was shortened by 6 bases and J by 9 bases, with 21 bases between the two germline ends. This CDR3 has 15 amino acids. Germline values: CDR1 MDHEN, CDR2 SYDVKM. CDR3 sequence: CASSQGSGKVGIQYF. The CDR3 region has the DNA TGTGCCAGCAGCCAAGGTTCAGGGAAAGTCGGCATTCAGTACTTC.

This CDR3 reads CASSSTGSYYGYTF. In DNA form, the CDR3 reads TGTGCCAGCAGCTCGACAGGATCATATTATGGCTACACCTTC. This rearrangement joins TRBV5-6 to TRBJ1-2; TRBD1 might be the D (6 bases). Trimming stripped 3 bases from V and 5 bases from J, with 14 bases between. The germline V gene encodes CDR1 SGHDT and CDR2 YYEEEE. The CDR3 runs to 14 residues.

The J gene is TRBJ2-5, the V gene TRBV28; 10 nucleotides line up with TRBD1. The germline V gene has CDR1 MDHEN and CDR2 SYDVKM. CDR3 length: 16 residues. The J segment lost 0 bases and the V segment lost 7 bases, leaving 8 bases of the junction unmatched. Written as DNA, the CDR3 is TGTGCCAGCAACCCGGGGGGGACAGGGGACCAAGAGACCCAGTACTTC. This codes for CASNPGGTGDQETQYF.

The chain recombines TRBV3-1 (or the pseudogene TRBV3-2) with TRBJ2-1; possibly TRBD2 for D (6 bases). Germline V gene data show CDR1 as LGHDT and CDR2 as YNNKEL (reference sequence). The CDR3 is 14 residues long. V lost 3 bases and J lost 5, with 11 bases in between. In nucleotides, the CDR3 is TGTGCCAGCAGCCAGCCTACGGGGGACAATGAGCAGTTCTTC. It translates to CASSQPTGDNEQFF.

The chain uses TRBV5-5 and TRBJ1-1; 9 bases line up with TRBD1. Trimming removed 0 bases from V and 2 bases from J; junction bases left unmatched: 5. Germline V gene lookup returns CDR1 SGHKS and CDR2 YYEKEE (reference sequence). CDR3 length: 16 residues. The CDR3 nucleotides are TGTGCCAGCAGCTTGGGACAGGGGGGGTCCAACACTGAAGCTTTCTTT. Protein: CASSLGQGGSNTEAFF.

The genes are TRBV3-1 (or the pseudogene TRBV3-2) and TRBJ1-2; perhaps TRBD1 as D (5 bases). Germline V CDR1 and CDR2: LGHDT, YNNKEL (reference sequence). V was clipped by 4 bases and J by 7 bases, with 13 bases between them. The CDR3 has 13 residues. CDR3 DNA: TGTGCCAGCAGCCGTCAGGGAGGAGGTGGCTACACCTTC. It translates to CASSRQGGGGYTF.